This TCR beta chain was sequenced in a study of somatic mutations in cytotoxic T cells in rheumatoid arthritis. Overall study context: Immediately following diagnosis and ahead of any treatment, patient blood (approximately 30 ml EDTA) was drawn.

With regard to this clone: Its antigen is still unknown.

Notes on the study in general: For rheumatoid arthritis patients, the slight TRBV07 underrepresentation lacked multiple-comparison adjustment. Relative to age-matched healthy controls, rheumatoid arthritis patients did not differ significantly in CD8+ T-cell clonality.

Sequencing was performed with immunoSEQ multiplex PCR; in TCRdb, only in-frame clones are kept and a portion is missing. The sample lists 15,000 to 20,000 clones; around four fifths were seen once. Germline loops: CDR1 MDHEN, CDR2 SYDVKM. The CDR3 spans 15 residues. The ends were cut back, 0 bases at V and 0 bases at J, with 6 bases in the middle. This receptor was identified in an adult with rheumatoid arthritis. The chain combines TRBV28 with TRBJ1-5, with TRBD1 as a possible D gene (5 bases). The sample was CD8+ T cells sorted from blood. The CDR3 is CASSLWGDSNQPQHF. DNA of the CDR3: TGTGCCAGCAGTTTATGGGGGGATAGCAATCAGCCCCAGCATTTT.